This T cell receptor beta chain comes out of a study of CD8+ T cells in alopecia areata listed by TCRdb under 2018. For the wider study: Treated patients were enrolled in an open-label pilot trial of oral tofacitinib, 5 to 10 mg twice daily, for moderate-to-severe alopecia areata. Patients stayed on tofacitinib for 6 to 18 months and then had 6 months of follow-up off drug so that delayed response and recurrence could be assessed. For the treated patients, the SALT score, which quantifies what percentage of scalp surface area is affected, served as the measure of disease severity. High-throughput TCRbeta sequencing was used to examine T cell clonal expansion in alopecia areata in both the C3H/HeJ mouse model and human patients. Human TCRbeta sequencing covered scalp tissue and sorted CD4+ and CD8+ peripheral blood T cells from patchy and totalis/universalis alopecia areata patients and healthy controls. Tofacitinib-treated patients had biopsies at baseline and at 4 and 24 weeks of treatment, with a later scalp biopsy in several patients. Clonality in the scalp was compared among normal scalp (n=4), patchy alopecia areata scalp (n=8), and alopecia totalis/universalis scalp (n=8). RNA was extracted with the PAXgene miRNA kit for fixed scalp, the miRNeasy kit for PBMCs, and the RNeasy kit for mouse skin. TCRbeta CDR3 regions were amplified by immunoSEQ multiplex PCR with 35 Vbeta forward and 13 Jbeta reverse primers. The study at large found these results: Because the treated cohort was small and had just a single nonresponder, larger studies are needed to establish links between baseline CD8+ expansion and response. Shared TCR sequences between patients were less evident than in mice, which may be partly attributable to HLA diversity in the patient population. Many expanded lesional clones persisted in scalp and blood during tofacitinib treatment, which may partly explain relapse after stopping treatment. Tofacitinib significantly lowered scalp clonality and the number of expanded CD8+ clones among the top 100 scalp clones. Unlike mouse skin, which is dominated by gammadelta T cells, normal human skin has resident alphabeta T cells that are also sequenced, and this complicates analysis of the scalp TCR repertoire. Lesional scalp, especially in alopecia totalis/universalis, showed higher clonality and more expanded CD8+ clones than normal scalp, suggesting antigenic drive.

Library preparation was by the immunoSEQ multiplex PCR assay. To provide template for TCR sequencing, every sample had RNA extracted and reverse transcribed into cDNA. SuperScript III was used to make first-strand cDNA, primed with a 2:1 mix of oligo-dT and random hexamers. A synthetic immune receptor repertoire was used to measure amplification bias, and any remaining bias was corrected computationally. As for how the authors treated the data: Raw reads were preprocessed to remove errors, and CDR3 was defined by IMGT conventions from the conserved cysteine to phenylalanine. Clonality was computed as 1 minus the Shannon entropy, with the entropy normalized by log2 of the number of productive unique TCRs. Whether each scalp clone was CD4 or CD8 was inferred by checking scalp TCRbeta sequences against the CD4 and CD8 repertoires from sorted blood. Held by TCRdb, this immuneACCESS table contains in-frame sequences only and omits some clones. Under half of the omission traces to an unresolved V gene where checked; the cause of the rest is unknown. The D gene and trimming were derived from the DNA, and the V and J assignments and clone size from that table. Counted in this sample were around 100,000 clones; about 59% of them appeared once. 10% to 15% of the sample is taken by the ten largest.

Sample time point, as interpreted from the label and publication: about 25 weeks on oral tofacitinib. Interpreted using the paper, the treatment or condition label stands for: oral pan-JAK inhibitor, 5-10 mg twice daily. From alopecia areata patients, peripheral blood was collected along with lesional scalp punch biopsies. PBMCs were isolated by density centrifugation and stained for CD3, CD4 and CD8, after which CD4+ and CD8+ T cells were sorted on a FACSAria. From its cysteine to its phenylalanine, the CDR3 spans 15 amino acids. This entry keeps only the CDR3 DNA: 45 bases, framed from base 1. V is reduced by 4 bases and J by 0 bases, leaving a spacing of 12 bases between them. The germline V gene (reference sequence) supplies CDR1 MNHEY and CDR2 SMNVEV. There are a few counts of this clone. This clone's antigen is unknown. Nothing much larger sits one base from this clone, and base qualities are not available.

The specimen comprised CD8+ T cells sorted from blood, sampled at week 24, from a patient treated with tofacitinib. This TCR was sampled from a human donor with alopecia areata. This sequence uses TRBV27 and TRBJ1-1, and TRBD1 may be the D gene, going by 5 matching bases. This receptor carries the CDR3 CASSWTRDMNTEAFF. The bases read TGTGCCAGCAGTTGGACACGCGACATGAACACTGAAGCTTTCTTT.